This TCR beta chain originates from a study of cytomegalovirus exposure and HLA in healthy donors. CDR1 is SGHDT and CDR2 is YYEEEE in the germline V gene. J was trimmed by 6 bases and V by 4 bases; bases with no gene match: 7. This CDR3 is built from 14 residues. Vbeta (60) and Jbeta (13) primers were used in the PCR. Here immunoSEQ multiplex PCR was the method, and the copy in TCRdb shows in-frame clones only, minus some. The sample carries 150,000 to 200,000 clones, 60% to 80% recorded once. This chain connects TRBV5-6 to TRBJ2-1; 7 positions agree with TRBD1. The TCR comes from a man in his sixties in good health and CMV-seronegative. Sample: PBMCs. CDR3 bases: TGTGCCAGCAGCACCTTCGACAGGGCCAATGAGCAGTTCTTC. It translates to CASSTFDRANEQFF. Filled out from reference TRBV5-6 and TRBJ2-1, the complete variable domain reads DAGVTQSPTHLIKTRGQQVTLRCSPKSGHDTVSWYQQALGQGPQFIFQYYEEEERQRGNFPDRFSGHQFPNYSSELNVNALLLGDSALYLCASSTFDRANEQFFGPGTRLTVL.